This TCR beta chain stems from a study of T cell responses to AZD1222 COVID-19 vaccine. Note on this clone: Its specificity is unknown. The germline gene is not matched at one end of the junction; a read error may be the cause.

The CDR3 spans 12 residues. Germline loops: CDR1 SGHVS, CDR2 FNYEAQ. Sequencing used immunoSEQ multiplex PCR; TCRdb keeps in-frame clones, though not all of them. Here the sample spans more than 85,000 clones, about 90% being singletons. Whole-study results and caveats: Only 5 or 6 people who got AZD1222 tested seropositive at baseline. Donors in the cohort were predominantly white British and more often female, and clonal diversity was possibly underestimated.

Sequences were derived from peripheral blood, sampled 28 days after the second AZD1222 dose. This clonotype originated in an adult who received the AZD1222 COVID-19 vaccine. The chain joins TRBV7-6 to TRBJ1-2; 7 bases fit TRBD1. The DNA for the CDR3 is TGTGCCAGCAGCCCCCAAAGGCAGGGGGTGATCTTC. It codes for CASSPQRQGVIF.